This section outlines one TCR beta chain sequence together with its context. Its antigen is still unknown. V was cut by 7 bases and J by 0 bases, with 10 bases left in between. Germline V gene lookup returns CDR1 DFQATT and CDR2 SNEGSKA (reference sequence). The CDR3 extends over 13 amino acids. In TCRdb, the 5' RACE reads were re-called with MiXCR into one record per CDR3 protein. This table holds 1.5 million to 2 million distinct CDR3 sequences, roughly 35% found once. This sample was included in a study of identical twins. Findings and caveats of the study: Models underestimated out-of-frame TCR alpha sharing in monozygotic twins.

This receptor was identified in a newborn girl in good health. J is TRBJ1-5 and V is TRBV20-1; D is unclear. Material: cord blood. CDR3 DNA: TGCAGTGGGTGGGCGGTTAGCAATCAGCCCCAGCATTTT. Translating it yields CSGWAVSNQPQHF.